Presented here are 32 T cell receptor beta chains from one specimen sequenced in a study of OX40 agonist ivuxolimab in advanced cancers. Repertoires were generated with immunoSEQ multiplex PCR, while TCRdb's copy carries only in-frame clones and drops some. The data show 40,000 or so clones, around 89% seen once. Sequencing used CD4+ or CD8+ T cells sorted from blood, obtained in a trial of the OX40 agonist ivuxolimab. These receptors were collected from an adult with an advanced solid tumor such as melanoma, head and neck, liver or kidney cancer.

The rearrangement links TRBV11-2 to TRBJ2-4, with D tentatively TRBD1 (5 bases). CDR1 and CDR2 (germline): SGHAT, FQNNGV. The CDR3 consists of 14 residues. Trimming pared 3 bases from V and 5 bases from J, leaving 11 bases between. The CDR3 spells CASSFFTGENIQYF. Written as DNA, the CDR3 is TGTGCCAGCAGCTTTTTTACAGGTGAAAACATTCAGTACTTC.

This chain uses TRBV7-6 with TRBJ2-7; perhaps TRBD2 as D (5 bases). Trimming left V 5 bases short and J 3 bases short, with 14 bases between. CDR3 length: 14 residues. Germline values: CDR1 SGHVS, CDR2 FNYEAQ. CDR3 residues: CASSPILAGYEQYF. The DNA for the CDR3 is TGTGCCAGCAGCCCAATTCTTGCGGGCTACGAGCAGTACTTC. The full variable domain, in which reference TRBV7-6 and TRBJ2-7 provide the parts outside the CDR3, is GAGVSQSPRYKVTKRGQDVALRCDPISGHVSLYWYRQALGQGPEFLTYFNYEAQQDKSGLPNDRFSAERPEGSISTLTIQRTEQRDSAMYRCASSPILAGYEQYFGPGTRLTVT.

The chain recombines TRBV7-8 with TRBJ1-2; possibly TRBD1 for D (6 bases). V shed 0 bases and J shed 4 bases, with 12 bases lying between them. Germline V gene sequence: CDR1 SGHVS, CDR2 FQNEAQ. The CDR3 consists of 15 residues. The CDR3 spells CASSLASQGLYGYTF. The CDR3 DNA sequence: TGTGCCAGCAGCTTAGCAAGTCAGGGGCTCTATGGCTACACCTTC. Full variable domain (outside the CDR3, taken from reference TRBV7-8 and TRBJ1-2): GAGVSQSPRYKVAKRGQDVALRCDPISGHVSLFWYQQALGQGPEFLTYFQNEAQLDKSGLPSDRFFAERPEGSVSTLKIQRTQQEDSAVYLCASSLASQGLYGYTFGSGTRLTVV.

V and J are TRBV28 and TRBJ2-3, with TRBD2 matching over 9 bases. The CDR3 is 18 amino acids. CDR1 and CDR2 (germline): MDHEN, SYDVKM. After removal of 5 bases from V and 1 base from J, the junction contained 13 bases not matched to a gene. The CDR3, as DNA: TGTGCCAGCAGTCATCCCCGAGGACTAGCGATAGGCACAGATACGCAGTATTTT. Translated: CASSHPRGLAIGTDTQYF.

The chain links TRBV7-9 to TRBJ1-5; possibly TRBD1 for D (5 bases). CDR1 is SEHNR, CDR2 FQNEAQ, per germline (reference sequence). V lost 8 bases and J lost 2, with 16 bases in between. CDR3 length: 15 amino acids. The CDR3 nucleotides are TGTGCCAGCGGCCCCCCGGGGGAAGGCAATCAGCCCCAGCATTTT. This translates into CASGPPGEGNQPQHF.

V is TRBV2 and J is TRBJ1-2, with D uncertain. Germline V gene lookup returns CDR1 SNHLY and CDR2 FYNNEI. The V and J ends lost 0 bases and 4 bases respectively, with 9 bases between them. The CDR3 loop spans 14 amino acids. CDR3 sequence reads: CASSEATDFYGYTF. The CDR3 DNA is TGTGCCAGCAGTGAAGCAACAGATTTCTATGGCTACACCTTC.

This clone was recorded a few times. The chain is built from TRBV6-1 and TRBJ2-1; 8 nucleotides match TRBD1. This CDR3 is 14 amino acids long. V trimming: 5 bases; J trimming: 8 bases; junction bases outside the gene matches: 8. Germline V gene lookup returns CDR1 MNHNS and CDR2 SASEGT. The CDR3 region is CASSPWDRLDEQFF. As DNA, the CDR3 is TGTGCCAGCAGTCCGTGGGACAGGCTGGATGAGCAGTTCTTC.

The V gene is TRBV29-1, the J gene TRBJ1-4; 9 bases align to TRBD1. The V gene's germline CDR1 is SQVTM and CDR2 ANQGSEA. This CDR3 spans 14 amino acids. Losses at the gene ends were 4 bases for V and 7 bases for J; bases not matched to a gene: 7. CDR3 protein: CSVGLGTGIEKLFF. Here the CDR3 DNA reads TGCAGCGTTGGACTCGGGACAGGGATTGAAAAACTGTTTTTT. Combining the CDR3 with reference TRBV29-1 and TRBJ1-4 gives the whole variable domain SAVISQKPSRDICQRGTSLTIQCQVDSQVTMMFWYRQQPGQSLTLIATANQGSEATYESGFVIDKFPISRPNLTFSTLTVSNMSPEDSSIYLCSVGLGTGIEKLFFGSGTQLSVL.

This rearrangement joins TRBV29-1 to TRBJ1-2; D gene uncertain. The CDR3 totals 13 residues. V was clipped by 0 bases and J by 0 bases, with 5 bases between them. CDR1 SQVTM and CDR2 ANQGSEA come from the germline V gene. Here the CDR3 reads CSVEDDTNYGYTF. CDR3 coding DNA: TGCAGCGTTGAAGACGATACTAACTATGGCTACACCTTC.

This clone was recorded only once. The chain combines TRBV30 with TRBJ2-2; a possible D gene is TRBD2 (5 bases). V lost 0 bases to trimming and J lost 2 bases, with 7 bases between them. The CDR3 length is 14 residues. Germline V gene sequence: CDR1 GTSNPN, CDR2 SVGIG (reference sequence). DNA of the CDR3: TGTGCCTGGAGTGTACGGGGAAACACCGGGGAGCTGTTTTTT. Its translation: CAWSVRGNTGELFF.

J is TRBJ2-6 and V is TRBV4-1; the D is unclear. V was cut by 4 bases and J by 4 bases, with 8 bases left in between. The CDR3 has 14 amino acids. Germline values: CDR1 MGHRA, CDR2 YSYEKL. CDR3 sequence: CASSPRQGANVLTF. Here the CDR3 DNA reads TGCGCCAGCAGCCCAAGGCAGGGGGCCAACGTCCTGACTTTC.

The chain carries TRBV6-1 and TRBJ2-7; D might be TRBD1 (7 bases). In germline, CDR1 is MNHNS, CDR2 SASEGT. The V end was cut by 2 bases, the J end by 2 bases, with 10 bases between. This CDR3 comprises 14 residues. The CDR3 bases are TGTGCCAGCAGTGAAAGGAGGGGGCCCTACGAGCAGTACTTC. Residues: CASSERRGPYEQYF.

This clone was observed a handful of times. This chain joins TRBV6-5 and TRBJ1-1; tentatively, D is TRBD1 (5 bases). The germline V gene encodes CDR1 MNHEY and CDR2 SVGAGI. This CDR3 contains 14 residues. With 2 bases removed from V and 4 bases from J, the gap between germline ends came to 11 bases. In DNA, the CDR3 is TGTGCCAGCAGTTACCTCACTGGGGGCACTGAAGCTTTCTTT. Its translation: CASSYLTGGTEAFF.

The CDR3 sequence: CASSKSTNTEAFF. CDR3 DNA sequence: TGTGCCAGTAGTAAATCCACGAACACTGAAGCTTTCTTT. This chain uses TRBV19 with TRBJ1-1; no firm D call. V shed 4 bases and J shed 1 base, with 7 bases lying between them. Germline V gene sequence: CDR1 LNHDA, CDR2 SQIVND (reference sequence). This CDR3 spans 13 amino acids.

This clone was picked up one time. V is TRBV6-4 and J is TRBJ2-1, with unresolved D. Per germline, CDR1 MRHNA and CDR2 SNTAGT. CDR3 length equals 13 residues. The V gene lost 2 bases and the J gene lost 9 bases, with 11 bases spanning the gap. CDR3 sequence reads: CASSDEAAGEQFF. DNA for the CDR3: TGTGCCAGCAGTGACGAGGCAGCAGGTGAGCAGTTCTTC.

The chain links TRBV28 to TRBJ1-2; TRBD1 matches at 8 bases. Germline assignment: CDR1 MDHEN and CDR2 SYDVKM. The V and J ends lost 2 bases and 8 bases, in that order; junction bases with no gene match: 13. The CDR3 spans 16 residues. The CDR3 loop reads CASSLVWDRPSRGYTF. CDR3 coding DNA: TGTGCCAGCAGTTTAGTCTGGGACAGGCCTTCGAGAGGCTACACCTTC.

This clone appeared once. This sequence joins TRBV2 and TRBJ2-1; 14 positions match TRBD2. The CDR3 is 16 amino acids. The germline V gene encodes CDR1 SNHLY and CDR2 FYNNEI. V gave up 7 bases and J gave up 8 bases; unmatched junction bases: 10. DNA for the CDR3: TGTGCCAGCATCCGACTAGCGGGGGGGCTTGGTCATGAGCAGTTCTTC. It specifies CASIRLAGGLGHEQFF.

In nucleotides, the CDR3 is TGTGCCAGCAGCCGCCGGGACTATATTCACGAGCAGTACTTC. Translating gives CASSRRDYIHEQYF. The chain employs TRBV14 and TRBJ2-7, with 7 bases aligning to TRBD2. Trimming at V came to 4 bases and at J to 5 bases, leaving 8 bases not matched to a gene. Germline CDR1 and CDR2: SGHDN and FVKESK. There are 14 residues in the CDR3.

This chain uses TRBV7-9 with TRBJ2-5; no reliable D call. The CDR3 covers 16 residues. Germline V CDR1 and CDR2: SEHNR, FQNEAQ (reference sequence). Trimming cost V 5 bases and J 0 bases, with 16 bases left between them. CDR3 amino acids: CASSQPSSTDQETQYF. For the CDR3, the DNA is TGTGCCAGCAGCCAACCTTCGTCCACGGACCAAGAGACCCAGTACTTC.

The genes are TRBV7-2 and TRBJ2-7, with no clear D. The V and J ends lost 1 base and 0 bases respectively, with 7 bases between them. The CDR3 totals 14 residues. The germline CDR1 and CDR2 sequences are SGHTA and FQGNSA. CDR3 sequence (DNA): TGTGCCAGCAGCTTAGGCTCGAGCTCCTACGAGCAGTACTTC. It codes for CASSLGSSSYEQYF.

The chain joins TRBV11-1 to TRBJ1-5; unclear D gene. Germline-derived CDR1 and CDR2 are SGHAT and FQDESV (reference sequence). The CDR3 spans 15 residues. The V end was cut by 2 bases, the J end by 2 bases, with 10 bases between. CDR3 in DNA: TGTGCCAGCAGCTTAAATGGGAAGGGCAATCAGCCCCAGCATTTT. Translated, it gives CASSLNGKGNQPQHF.

The V call is TRBV6-5, the J call TRBJ2-1; TRBD2 matches 10 bases. The junction had 5 bases not matched to a gene; V was cut back by 6 bases and J by 6 bases. The CDR3 length is 14 residues. CDR1 is MNHEY and CDR2 is SVGAGI in the germline V gene. CDR3 DNA: TGTGCCAGCAGGCTAGCGGGGGTCTTCAATGAGCAGTTCTTC. Protein sequence: CASRLAGVFNEQFF.

This clone was observed a handful of times. This chain connects TRBV15 to TRBJ2-5; either TRBD1 or TRBD2 may fit D (6 bases each). Trimming cost V 2 bases and J 5 bases, with 24 bases left between them. This CDR3 is built from 18 residues. Germline lookup yields CDR1 LNHNV and CDR2 YYDKDF (reference sequence). This CDR3 reads CATSRPVAKRGVRETQYF. CDR3 nucleotides: TGTGCCACCAGCAGACCTGTCGCCAAAAGGGGGGTCAGGGAGACCCAGTACTTC.

The chain uses TRBV11-3 and TRBJ2-3; 7 nucleotides align to TRBD2. Germline trimming cut 11 bases from V and 0 bases from J; bases unmatched to any gene: 5. The CDR3 extends over 13 amino acids. Germline lookup yields CDR1 SGHNT and CDR2 YENEEA. DNA for the CDR3: TGTGCCTCGAAGGGAGGGAGCACAGATACGCAGTATTTT. Its translation: CASKGGSTDTQYF.

The chain uses TRBV7-6 and TRBJ2-3, with 11 nucleotides matching TRBD2. This CDR3 spans 17 amino acids. J was trimmed by 0 bases and V by 1 base; bases with no gene match: 3. Germline assignment: CDR1 SGHVS and CDR2 FNYEAQ. CDR3 sequence: CASSLVPSGRSTDTQYF. CDR3 DNA sequence: TGTGCCAGCAGCTTAGTCCCTAGCGGGAGGAGCACAGATACGCAGTATTTT.

A single count supports this clone. The rearrangement links TRBV27 to TRBJ2-6; TRBD1 agrees at 7 bases. The CDR3 covers 23 residues. The ends lost 5 bases at V and 0 bases at J; junction bases unmatched: 25. Germline loops: CDR1 MNHEY, CDR2 SMNVEV (reference sequence). The CDR3 region is CASSANSGTDYYIPPSGANVLTF. DNA of the CDR3: TGTGCCAGCAGTGCCAATTCCGGGACAGACTACTACATACCCCCCTCTGGGGCCAACGTCCTGACTTTC.

This clone appeared a single time. The chain recombines TRBV28 with TRBJ2-4, with 7 nucleotides matching TRBD2. This CDR3 contains 15 residues. Germline CDR1 MDHEN, CDR2 SYDVKM. With 3 bases clipped from V and 1 base from J, the junction kept 3 bases outside the gene matches. This chain's CDR3 is CASSFGGEAKNIQYF. CDR3 bases: TGTGCCAGCAGTTTTGGGGGGGAGGCCAAAAACATTCAGTACTTC.

This clone was detected a few times. The chain links TRBV19 to TRBJ2-7, with 11 bases aligning to TRBD1. Germline V gives CDR1 LNHDA, CDR2 SQIVND (reference sequence). V gave up 0 bases and J gave up 2 bases; unmatched junction bases: 3. The CDR3 is 16 residues long. For the CDR3, the DNA is TGTGCCAGTAGTATAGACGGACAGGGGGCCCCCTACGAGCAGTACTTC. Translated, it gives CASSIDGQGAPYEQYF.

The table lists this clone with a count of one. The gene calls are TRBV4-1 and TRBJ2-7; D uncertain. CDR3 length: 16 residues. The V gene lost 2 bases and the J gene lost 1 base, with 15 bases spanning the gap. CDR1 is MGHRA, CDR2 YSYEKL, per germline. DNA for the CDR3: TGCGCCAGCAGCCAAAGCGCGATGGGCAATTCCTACGAGCAGTACTTC. This gives the protein CASSQSAMGNSYEQYF.

V and J are TRBV6-5 and TRBJ2-3; 10 nucleotides line up with TRBD2. Germline loops: CDR1 MNHEY, CDR2 SVGAGI. The CDR3 is made up of 15 amino acids. Trimming cost V 4 bases and J 5 bases; bases outside gene matches: 6. CDR3 sequence reads: CASSWQREGRDTQYF. CDR3 nucleotides: TGTGCCAGCAGTTGGCAGCGGGAGGGCCGAGATACGCAGTATTTT.

This clone was detected a few times. The rearrangement uses TRBV27 and TRBJ2-7; unclear D gene. Germline loops: CDR1 MNHEY, CDR2 SMNVEV (reference sequence). The CDR3 is 12 amino acids. The V end was cut by 4 bases, the J end by 3 bases, with 7 bases between. The CDR3 coding sequence is TGTGCCAGCAGTTCGAACAGCTACGAGCAGTACTTC. Translated: CASSSNSYEQYF.

The gene calls are TRBV6-5 and TRBJ2-1; the D gene is possibly TRBD2 (6 bases). Germline V gene sequence: CDR1 MNHEY, CDR2 SVGAGI. CDR3 length: 12 residues. The V and J ends lost 9 bases and 6 bases respectively, with 12 bases between them. CDR3 sequence: CASRGTRNEQFF. Written as DNA, the CDR3 is TGTGCCAGTCGAGGGACTCGCAATGAGCAGTTCTTC.